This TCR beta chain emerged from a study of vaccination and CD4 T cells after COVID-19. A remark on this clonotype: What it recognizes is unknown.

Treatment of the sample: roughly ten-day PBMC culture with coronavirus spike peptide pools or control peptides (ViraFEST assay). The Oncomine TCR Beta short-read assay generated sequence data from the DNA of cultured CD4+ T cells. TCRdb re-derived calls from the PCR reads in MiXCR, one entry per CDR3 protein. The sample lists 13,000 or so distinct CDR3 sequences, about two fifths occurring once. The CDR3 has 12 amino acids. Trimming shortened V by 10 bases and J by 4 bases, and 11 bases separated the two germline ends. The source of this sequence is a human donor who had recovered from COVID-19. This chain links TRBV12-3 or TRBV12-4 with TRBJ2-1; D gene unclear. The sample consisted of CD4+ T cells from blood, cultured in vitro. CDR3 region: CATTTAYNEQFF. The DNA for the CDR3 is TGTGCCACTACGACTGCTTACAATGAGCAGTTCTTC.